Below, 18 T cell receptor beta chains from the same sample are listed, as sequenced in a study of OX40 agonist ivuxolimab in advanced cancers. Produced via immunoSEQ multiplex PCR; TCRdb's table is partial and in-frame only. The sample consists of 70,000 to 90,000 clones, roughly nine tenths of them appearing once. Sequencing used CD4+ or CD8+ T cells sorted from blood, obtained in a trial of the OX40 agonist ivuxolimab. These receptors came from an adult with an advanced solid tumor such as melanoma, head and neck, liver or kidney cancer.

The chain has TRBV28 and TRBJ2-6; no definite D call. V was cut by 5 bases and J by 2 bases, with 16 bases left in between. Germline V CDR1 and CDR2: MDHEN, SYDVKM. The CDR3 runs to 17 residues. CDR3 protein: CASSALLLDPGANVLTF. The CDR3 nucleotides read TGTGCCAGCAGTGCCCTACTACTTGATCCTGGGGCCAACGTCCTGACTTTC.

The V call is TRBV4-3, the J call TRBJ1-4, with no clear D. Trimming took 4 bases from V and 0 from J, leaving 9 bases between them. The V gene's germline CDR1 is LGHNA and CDR2 YSLEER. This CDR3 spans 15 amino acids. The CDR3 is CASSLLTATNEKLFF. CDR3 DNA sequence: TGCGCCAGCAGCCTTCTAACTGCAACTAATGAAAAACTGTTTTTT.

The chain uses TRBV28 and TRBJ1-2; no firm D call. CDR1 is MDHEN, CDR2 SYDVKM, per germline. V gave up 3 bases and J gave up 2 bases, with 10 bases separating them. The CDR3 contains 14 residues. CDR3 DNA: TGTGCCAGCAGTTTCGCAGACCTCAACTATGGCTACACCTTC. Translation: CASSFADLNYGYTF.

The V gene is TRBV9, the J gene TRBJ2-3; D gene uncertain. The ends were cut back, 2 bases at V and 3 bases at J, with 10 bases in the middle. Germline loops: CDR1 SGDLS, CDR2 YYNGEE. The CDR3 runs to 14 residues. The CDR3 coding sequence is TGTGCCAGCAGCGTTGCGGAGAGGACAGATACGCAGTATTTT. It translates to CASSVAERTDTQYF. The variable domain in full, with the rest retrieved from reference TRBV9 and TRBJ2-3, is DSGVTQTPKHLITATGQRVTLRCSPRSGDLSVYWYQQSLDQGLQFLIQYYNGEERAKGNILERFSAQQFPDLHSELNLSSLELGDSALYFCASSVAERTDTQYFGPGTRLTVL.

This clone was observed a handful of times. V is TRBV6-6 and J is TRBJ1-1; a possible D gene is TRBD1 (6 bases). There are 12 residues in the CDR3. Germline-derived CDR1 and CDR2 are MNHNY and SVGAGI (reference sequence). Trimming shortened V by 5 bases and J by 11 bases, and 15 bases separated the two germline ends. The CDR3 DNA reads TGTGCCAGCAGTCAGGGGTCTACAGGTGCTTTCTTT. It encodes CASSQGSTGAFF.

The chain couples TRBV2 to TRBJ1-5; D is perhaps TRBD1 (5 bases). V shed 0 bases and J shed 5 bases, with 8 bases lying between them. This CDR3 contains 14 residues. In germline, CDR1 is SNHLY, CDR2 FYNNEI. The CDR3 loop reads CASSEAPGYQPQHF. DNA of the CDR3: TGTGCCAGCAGTGAAGCCCCAGGGTATCAGCCCCAGCATTTT.

The rearrangement joins TRBV19 to TRBJ2-1; 13 bases agree with TRBD2. Germline assignment: CDR1 LNHDA and CDR2 SQIVND (reference sequence). V dropped 5 bases and J dropped 10; count of bases not matched to a gene: 11. The CDR3 sequence is 16 residues long. This chain's CDR3 is CASSPHIGTSGVEQFF. DNA of the CDR3: TGTGCCAGTAGTCCCCACATCGGGACTAGCGGGGTCGAGCAGTTCTTC.

V is TRBV7-9 and J is TRBJ1-5; D is possibly TRBD1 (5 bases). Germline-derived CDR1 and CDR2 are SEHNR and FQNEAQ (reference sequence). With 0 bases removed from V and 3 bases from J, the gap between germline ends came to 15 bases. The CDR3 has 17 amino acids. The CDR3 DNA reads TGTGCCAGCAGCTTAGCGTGGGGACCCGGAAACAATCAGCCCCAGCATTTT. It specifies CASSLAWGPGNNQPQHF.

This clone has a handful of counts. The genes are TRBV25-1 and TRBJ1-6; D may be TRBD1 (5 bases). Germline values: CDR1 MGHDK, CDR2 SYGVNS. This CDR3 is built from 13 residues. The V end was cut by 1 base, the J end by 11 bases, with 9 bases between. CDR3 protein: CASSESRVAPLHF. Here the CDR3 DNA reads TGTGCCAGCAGTGAATCCAGGGTAGCACCCCTCCACTTT.

The V and J genes are TRBV7-9 and TRBJ1-2; possible D gene TRBD1, 5 bases. This CDR3 has 15 amino acids. Trimming shortened V by 4 bases and J by 8 bases, and 20 bases separated the two germline ends. Germline assignment: CDR1 SEHNR and CDR2 FQNEAQ (reference sequence). The CDR3 DNA follows: TGTGCCAGCAGCTACGGGACGGCCCTAACCCGGGGCTACACCTTC. Translation: CASSYGTALTRGYTF.

The chain links TRBV4-1 to TRBJ2-2; TRBD2 matches 8 bases. Germline V gene sequence: CDR1 MGHRA, CDR2 YSYEKL. With V trimmed by 4 bases and J by 0 bases, 4 bases remained unmatched. The CDR3 contains 16 residues. CDR3 protein: CASSLISGANTGELFF. DNA of the CDR3: TGCGCCAGCAGCCTAATTAGCGGGGCGAACACCGGGGAGCTGTTTTTT.

V is TRBV28 and J is TRBJ1-5; D gene unclear. Per germline, CDR1 MDHEN and CDR2 SYDVKM. V dropped 1 base and J dropped 7 bases, with 8 bases sitting between them. This CDR3 contains 13 residues. CDR3 residues: CASSLFSWQPQHF. The CDR3 DNA reads TGTGCCAGCAGTTTATTTTCATGGCAGCCCCAGCATTTT.

The V call is TRBV10-3, the J call TRBJ2-1, with D perhaps TRBD2 (6 bases). The ends were cut back, 6 bases at V and 1 base at J, with 13 bases in the middle. Germline lookup yields CDR1 ENHRY and CDR2 SYGVKD. The CDR3 is 15 amino acids. The CDR3 reads CAIRTVRGSYNEQFF. DNA for the CDR3: TGTGCCATCAGGACCGTACGGGGGTCCTACAATGAGCAGTTCTTC.

V usage is TRBV28 and J usage is TRBJ1-4; D is perhaps TRBD1 (5 bases). The CDR3 length is 16 residues. Between the trimmed V and J ends, which lost 3 bases and 2 bases, there was a span of 13 bases. Germline V gives CDR1 MDHEN, CDR2 SYDVKM. Here the CDR3 DNA reads TGTGCCAGCAGTTTTATCCCGGGGGACACTAATGAAAAACTGTTTTTT. Translating it yields CASSFIPGDTNEKLFF.

This chain joins TRBV4-3 and TRBJ1-2, with 8 bases identical to TRBD1. Per germline, CDR1 LGHNA and CDR2 YSLEER. The CDR3 has 14 residues. V dropped 3 bases and J dropped 2; count of bases not matched to a gene: 2. The CDR3 region has the DNA TGCGCCAGCAGCCAGTACAGGGGGAACTATGGCTACACCTTC. Translated, it gives CASSQYRGNYGYTF.

The genes are TRBV9 and TRBJ2-3; 11 positions match TRBD2. CDR3 length equals 18 residues. V lost 0 bases and J lost 0; bases outside the gene matches: 6. Looked up from germline, CDR1 is SGDLS and CDR2 is YYNGEE. The CDR3 spells CASSVGASGRLSTDTQYF. For the CDR3, the DNA is TGTGCCAGCAGCGTAGGGGCTAGCGGGAGGCTAAGCACAGATACGCAGTATTTT.

This clone occurred once. The chain combines TRBV7-9 with TRBJ1-6; the match to TRBD1 covers 9 bases. The CDR3 runs 15 residues. Germline lookup yields CDR1 SEHNR and CDR2 FQNEAQ (reference sequence). Germline trimming cut 5 bases from V and 9 bases from J; bases unmatched to any gene: 8. CDR3 bases: TGTGCCAGCAGCCACACGACAGGGGGGGGTTCACCCCTCCACTTT. Its protein product is CASSHTTGGGSPLHF. The variable domain in full, completed from reference TRBV7-9 and TRBJ1-6, reads DTGVSQNPRHKITKRGQNVTFRCDPISEHNRLYWYRQTLGQGPEFLTYFQNEAQLEKSRLLSDRFSAERPKGSFSTLEIQRTEQGDSAMYLCASSHTTGGGSPLHFGNGTRLTVT.

This chain uses TRBV5-4 with TRBJ2-3; 8 bases fit TRBD2. CDR3 length: 17 amino acids. Trimming removed 3 bases from V and 0 bases from J; junction bases left unmatched: 9. CDR1 SGHNT and CDR2 YYREEE come from the germline V gene (reference sequence). The DNA for the CDR3 is TGTGCCAGCAGCTACCGGGCGGGAGGATTTAGCACAGATACGCAGTATTTT. Translating gives CASSYRAGGFSTDTQYF.